The rows below give T cell receptor beta chains drawn from one sample of a study of response to subunit inactivated influenza vaccine. TCRdb processed the RT-PCR reads anew with MiXCR; each CDR3 protein has one entry. The repertoire consists of hundreds of thousands of distinct CDR3 sequences, with less than 15% occurring once and the leading ten covering less than 9%. This specimen was PBMCs from blood, taken around two weeks before vaccination. These receptors came from a man in his fifties or sixties who received an inactivated influenza vaccine. The CDR3 runs from the conserved cysteine through the conserved F or W. A D gene is named only where the DNA matches it firmly. Some rows have no size entry. The others give once, few or many, or a class for an expanded clone.

CASSPHRGNYNEQFF | TGTGCCAGCAGTCCCCACAGGGGAAATTACAATGAGCAGTTCTTC | TRBD1 | TRBJ2-1 | TRBV12-3/TRBV12-4 | few
CASSTTGTGVHEQFF | TGTGCCAGCAGCACCACCGGGACAGGGGTTCATGAGCAGTTCTTC | TRBD1 | TRBJ2-1 | TRBV5-8 | many
CASSQGPGDNNEQFF | TGCGCCAGCAGCCAAGGGCCGGGGGACAACAATGAGCAGTTCTTC | NA | TRBJ2-1 | TRBV4-3 | NA
CASSQVFNSYTGELFF | TGCGCCAGCAGCCAAGTCTTTAACTCTTACACCGGGGAGCTGTTTTTT | NA | TRBJ2-2 | TRBV4-1 | few
CASSQDGLAENIQYF | TGTGCCAGCAGCCAAGATGGTCTAGCGGAAAACATTCAGTACTTC | TRBD2 | TRBJ2-4 | TRBV3-1 | many
CASSRNQWMAGYEQYF | TGTGCCAGCAGTCGGAATCAGTGGATGGCGGGCTACGAGCAGTACTTC | NA | TRBJ2-7 | TRBV28 | few
CASSPPDRMNTEAFF | TGTGCCAGCAGCCCCCCCGACAGAATGAACACTGAAGCTTTCTTT | NA | TRBJ1-1 | TRBV9 | NA
CASSQDPLTSPAGVRRSYNEQFF | TGCGCCAGCAGCCAAGATCCCCTCACTTCGCCAGCGGGGGTTCGCCGCTCCTACAATGAGCAGTTCTTC | TRBD2 | TRBJ2-1 | TRBV4-3 | few
CASSSDRGLNQPQHF | TGTGCCAGCAGTTCGGACAGGGGCCTAAATCAGCCCCAGCATTTT | TRBD1 | TRBJ1-5 | TRBV2 | NA
CSAAGLAGGNEQFF | TGCAGCGCCGCGGGACTAGCGGGCGGCAATGAGCAGTTCTTC | TRBD2 | TRBJ2-1 | TRBV29-1 | NA
CASSLNGDQPQHF | TGCGCCAGCAGCTTGAACGGCGACCAGCCCCAGCATTTT | NA | TRBJ1-5 | TRBV5-1 | few
CASSSWTGGPNTEAFF | TGCGCCAGCAGCTCTTGGACAGGGGGTCCGAACACTGAAGCTTTCTTT | TRBD1 | TRBJ1-1 | TRBV5-1 | few